The present entry profiles one T cell receptor beta chain with its context. Its antigen is as yet unknown. The germline V gene has CDR1 SGHNT and CDR2 YENEEA. The V segment lost 5 bases and the J segment 5 bases; nucleotides outside the gene matches: 3. This CDR3 region has 15 residues. The entry originates in a study of blood T cells in healthy people across ages. Findings and limits, study-wide: Diversity of TCR beta per million T cells declined in a roughly linear way with age. Diversity estimates drawn from one million T cells were deemed underestimates.

A second PCR of about 7 to 12 cycles used a sample-barcoded 5' primer and a J-beta primer mix. TCRdb re-derived calls from the 5' RACE reads in MiXCR, one entry per CDR3 protein. The table shows about 800,000 distinct CDR3 sequences, with less than 60% occurring only once. Every donor gave approximately 10 milliliters of peripheral blood. Source material: blood. The clonotype originates from a man aged 80 or over in good health. The V call is TRBV11-3, the J call TRBJ2-3, with 14 nucleotides matching TRBD2. The CDR3, as DNA: TGTGCCAGCAGCCAGGGACTAGCGGGAGTAGATACGCAGTATTTT. Its translation is CASSQGLAGVDTQYF. The full variable domain, completed using reference TRBV11-3 and TRBJ2-3, is EAGVVQSPRYKIIEKKQPVAFWCNPISGHNTLYWYLQNLGQGPELLIRYENEEAVDDSQLPKDRFSAERLKGVDSTLKIQPAELGDSAVYLCASSQGLAGVDTQYFGPGTRLTVL.